A single TCR beta chain is shown here with its context. This specimen comes from a study of blood T cell repertoires in COVID-19. Trimming removed 5 bases at V and 4 bases at J, with 15 bases between. Looked up from germline, CDR1 is SEHNR and CDR2 is FQNEAQ (reference sequence). The CDR3 is 16 amino acids. Authors' data handling: Reference gene primer amplification gave nucleated cell count estimates. Sequenced by immunoSEQ multiplex PCR; TCRdb stores in-frame clones only, minus some. V, J and clone size were drawn from that table, and D and trimming were deduced from the DNA. The table records 85,000 to 110,000 clones, 87% of them present only once.

The sequenced sample consisted of peripheral blood. The V gene is TRBV7-9, the J gene TRBJ1-6; a possible D gene is TRBD1 (5 bases). This TCR was recovered from a human donor in a cohort sampled during active COVID-19. The CDR3 is CASSDFGGVYNSPLHF. The CDR3 bases are TGTGCCAGCAGCGACTTCGGGGGGGTTTATAATTCACCCCTCCACTTT.